The present entry profiles one TCR beta chain with its context. Authors' methods: For nucleated cells, counts were estimated from reference gene primer amplification. The protocol was immunoSEQ multiplex PCR, while the TCRdb copy is restricted to in-frame clones and leaves out a portion. The D gene and trimming were derived from the DNA, and the V and J assignments and clone size from that table. The table records approximately 88,000 clones, 60% to 85% of them present only once. The data were taken from a study of blood T cell repertoires in COVID-19. On the study more broadly: COVID-19 samples, acute and convalescent, were from the United States, Italy and Spain. Nucleic acid was either cDNA or gDNA, and it came from T cells, B-cell-depleted T cells, or PBMCs.

Germline V lookup: CDR1 SEHNR, CDR2 FQNEAQ (reference sequence). Trimming stripped 2 bases from V and 5 bases from J, with 15 bases between. The CDR3 length is 15 residues. Sequences were obtained from peripheral blood. The clonotype was recovered from a man over 45 who had recovered from COVID-19. The chain combines TRBV7-9 with TRBJ1-2; unclear D gene. This CDR3 is CASSLLTPERYGYTF. The CDR3 DNA reads as TGTGCCAGCAGCTTACTTACCCCCGAGAGGTATGGCTACACCTTC.